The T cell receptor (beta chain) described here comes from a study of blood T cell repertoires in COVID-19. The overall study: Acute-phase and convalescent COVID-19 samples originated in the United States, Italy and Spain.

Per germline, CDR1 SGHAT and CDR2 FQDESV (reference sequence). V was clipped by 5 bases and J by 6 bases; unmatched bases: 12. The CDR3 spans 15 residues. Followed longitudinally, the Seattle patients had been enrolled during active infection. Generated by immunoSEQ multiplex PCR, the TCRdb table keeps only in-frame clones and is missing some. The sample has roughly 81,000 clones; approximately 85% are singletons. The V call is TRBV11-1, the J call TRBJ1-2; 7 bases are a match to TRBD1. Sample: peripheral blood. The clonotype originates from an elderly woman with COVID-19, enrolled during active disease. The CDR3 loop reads CASSPGTVGVDGYTF. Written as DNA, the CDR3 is TGTGCCAGCAGCCCCGGGACAGTGGGGGTGGATGGCTACACCTTC.